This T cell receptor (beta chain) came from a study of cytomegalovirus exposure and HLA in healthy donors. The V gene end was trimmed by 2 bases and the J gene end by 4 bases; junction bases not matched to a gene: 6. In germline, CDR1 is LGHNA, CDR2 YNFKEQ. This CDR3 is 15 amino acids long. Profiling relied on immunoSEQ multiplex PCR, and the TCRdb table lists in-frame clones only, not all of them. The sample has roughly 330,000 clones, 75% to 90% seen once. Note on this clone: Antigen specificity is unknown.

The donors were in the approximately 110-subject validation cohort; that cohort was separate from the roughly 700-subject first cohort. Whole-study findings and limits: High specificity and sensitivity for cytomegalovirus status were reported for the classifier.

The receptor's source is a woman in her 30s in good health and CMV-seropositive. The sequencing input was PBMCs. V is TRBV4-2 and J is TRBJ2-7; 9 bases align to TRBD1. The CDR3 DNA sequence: TGTGCCAGCAGCCAATCAGGACAGGGGTCATACGAGCAGTACTTC. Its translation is CASSQSGQGSYEQYF.